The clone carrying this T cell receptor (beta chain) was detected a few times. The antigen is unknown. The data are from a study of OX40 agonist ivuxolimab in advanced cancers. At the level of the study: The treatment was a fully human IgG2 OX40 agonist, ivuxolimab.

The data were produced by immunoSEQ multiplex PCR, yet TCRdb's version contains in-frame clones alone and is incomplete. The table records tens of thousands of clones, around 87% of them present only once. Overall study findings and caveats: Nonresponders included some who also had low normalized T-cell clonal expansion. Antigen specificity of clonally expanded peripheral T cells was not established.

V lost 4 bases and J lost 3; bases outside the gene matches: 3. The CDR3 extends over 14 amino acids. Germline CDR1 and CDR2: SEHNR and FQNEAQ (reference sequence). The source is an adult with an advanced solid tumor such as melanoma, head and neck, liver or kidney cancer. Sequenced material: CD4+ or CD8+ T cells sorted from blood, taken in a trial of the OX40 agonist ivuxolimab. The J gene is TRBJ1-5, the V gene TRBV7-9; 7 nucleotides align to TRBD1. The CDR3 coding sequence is TGTGCCAGCAGCTCGGGACAGCCCAATCAGCCCCAGCATTTT. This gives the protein CASSSGQPNQPQHF.